This entry features one T cell receptor (beta chain) sequence. Assay used: immunoSEQ multiplex PCR; TCRdb lists only in-frame clones, some missing. The repertoire has approximately 300,000 clones, approximately 82% of them found once; the top ten carry roughly 1.3%. Germline V gene sequence: CDR1 GTSNPN, CDR2 SVGIG (reference sequence). Trimming took off 3 bases at V and 0 bases at J, with 6 bases between the two ends. This CDR3 has 12 amino acids. The data were taken from a study of blood T cell repertoires in COVID-19. The sequencing input was peripheral blood. J is TRBJ2-7 and V is TRBV30; D uncertain. The TCR was taken from a woman aged 45-59 years with acute or convalescent COVID-19. The CDR3 sequence: CAWSASSYEQYF. The CDR3 region has the DNA TGTGCCTGGAGCGCGAGCTCCTACGAGCAGTACTTC.